This T cell receptor (beta chain) was obtained from a study of memory CD4+ T cells and cytomegalovirus serostatus. Whole-study context: Of the healthy Belgian adults, several were CMV seropositive and approximately 25 seronegative.

Single viable CD3+CD4+CD8-CD45RO+ cells were sorted as the memory CD4+ T cells. Serum IgG to CMV pp150, pp28, p38 and p52 defined serostatus. Overall study findings and caveats: CMV serostatus prediction reached median AUC approximately 0.96, or 0.89 with US-trained model.

This clone was seen only a few times. Its antigen is currently unknown. V was trimmed by 4 bases and J by 3 bases, leaving 19 bases between them. The CDR3 length is 16 residues. CDR1 and CDR2 (germline): SGHRS, YFSETQ. Some clones are missing from TCRdb's copy, which holds only in-frame ones; the method was immunoSEQ multiplex PCR. Of about 53,000 clones detected, 80% to 85% appear once; the ten largest clones hold approximately 1.1%. V gene TRBV5-1 combines with J gene TRBJ2-5; tentatively, D is TRBD2 (5 bases). Material for sequencing was memory CD4+ T cells from blood. This TCR derives from an adult in good health and CMV-seronegative. The DNA of the CDR3 is TGCGCCAGCAGCGAGGGAAACGGGGTCTTCAAAGAGACCCAGTACTTC. Its translation is CASSEGNGVFKETQYF.